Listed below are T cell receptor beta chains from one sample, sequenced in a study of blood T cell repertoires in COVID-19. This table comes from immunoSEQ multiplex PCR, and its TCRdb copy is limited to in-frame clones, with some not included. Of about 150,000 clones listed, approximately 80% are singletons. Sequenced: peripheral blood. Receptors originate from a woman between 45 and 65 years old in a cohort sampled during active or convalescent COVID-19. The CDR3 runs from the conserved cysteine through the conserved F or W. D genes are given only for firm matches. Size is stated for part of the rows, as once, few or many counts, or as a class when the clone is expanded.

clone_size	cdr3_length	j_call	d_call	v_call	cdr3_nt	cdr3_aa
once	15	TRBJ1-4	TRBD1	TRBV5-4	TGTGCCAGCAGCCCCCGACAGGGTGGTGGGGAAAAACTGTTTTTT	CASSPRQGGGEKLFF
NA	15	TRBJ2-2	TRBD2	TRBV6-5	TGTGCCAGCGGGACTAGCGGGGGGGCCACCGGGGAGCTGTTTTTT	CASGTSGGATGELFF
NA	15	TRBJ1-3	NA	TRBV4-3	TGCGCCAGCAGCCAAGATCCCCAGGGTGGAAACACCATATATTTT	CASSQDPQGGNTIYF
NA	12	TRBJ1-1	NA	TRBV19	TGTGCCTCCAACACGGGGGACACTGAAGCTTTCTTT	CASNTGDTEAFF
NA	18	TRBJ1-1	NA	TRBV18	TGTGCCAGCTCACCACCAGGGGGGGGATTTGGGATGAACACTGAAGCTTTCTTT	CASSPPGGGFGMNTEAFF
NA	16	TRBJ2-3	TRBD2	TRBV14	TGTGCCAGCAGCACCCTAGCGGGGGGGCTCGCAGATACGCAGTATTTT	CASSTLAGGLADTQYF
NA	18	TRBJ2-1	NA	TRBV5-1	TGCGCCAGCAGCTTTGGCCTCGCAGCGAACCCCTCCTACAATGAGCAGTTCTTC	CASSFGLAANPSYNEQFF
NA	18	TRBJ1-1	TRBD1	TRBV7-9	TGTGCCAGCAGCCAAGGACAGGTTCTAATAACTATGAACACTGAAGCTTTCTTT	CASSQGQVLITMNTEAFF
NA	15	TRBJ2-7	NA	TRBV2	TGTGCCAGCAGTGAAAGCGGCAGGGGTTCCTACGAGCAGTACTTC	CASSESGRGSYEQYF
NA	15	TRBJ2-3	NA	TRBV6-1	TGTGCCAGCAGTGAAGGGTGGGGGGGCACAGATACGCAGTATTTT	CASSEGWGGTDTQYF
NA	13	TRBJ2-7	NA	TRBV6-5	TGTGCCAGCCGGGACACAAACTCCTACGAGCAGTACTTC	CASRDTNSYEQYF
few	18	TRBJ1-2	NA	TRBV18	TGTGCCAGCTCACCGCGTAGGGACACCACGTCATCTTTCTATGGCTACACCTTC	CASSPRRDTTSSFYGYTF
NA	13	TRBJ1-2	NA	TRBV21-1	TGTGCCAGCACTCGTATTGGTCAGGATGGCTACACCTTC	CASTRIGQDGYTF
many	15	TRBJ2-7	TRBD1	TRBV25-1	TGTGCCAGCAGACCCGGGACAGGGGGCCTGGACGAGCAGTACTTC	CASRPGTGGLDEQYF
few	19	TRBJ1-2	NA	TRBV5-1	TGCGCCAGCAGGAATACAAGCATACAGGGTCGGCGGCCTAACTATGGCTACACCTTC	CASRNTSIQGRRPNYGYTF
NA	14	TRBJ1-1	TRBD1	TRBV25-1	TGTGCCAGCTGTCCAGACAGGGGGTGGTCTGAAGCTTTCTTT	CASCPDRGWSEAFF
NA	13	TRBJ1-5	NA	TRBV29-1	TGCAGCGTGGGTACAGGTTACAATCAGCCCCAGCATTTT	CSVGTGYNQPQHF
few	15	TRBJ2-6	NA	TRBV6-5	TGTGCCAGCACGTCGGCAGGCTCTGGGGCCAACGTCCTGACTTTC	CASTSAGSGANVLTF
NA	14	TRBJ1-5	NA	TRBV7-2	TGTGCCAGCAGCCCTCAGGGCTTCAATCAGCCCCAGCATTTT	CASSPQGFNQPQHF
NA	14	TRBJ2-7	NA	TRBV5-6	TGTGCCAGCAGCTGGGGGGGGGCCGGTGGCGAGCAGTACTTC	CASSWGGAGGEQYF
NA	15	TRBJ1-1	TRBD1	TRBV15	TGTGCCACCAGCAGAGATGTAGGGGGCGGCACTGAAGCTTTCTTT	CATSRDVGGGTEAFF
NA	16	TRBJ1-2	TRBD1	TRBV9	TGTGCCAGCAGCGTAGTAGCTGGACAGGGGGCAGGTGGCTACACCTTC	CASSVVAGQGAGGYTF
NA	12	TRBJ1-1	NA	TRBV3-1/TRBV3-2	TGTGCCAGCAGCCAAAATCAGAACCAAGCTTTCTTT	CASSQNQNQAFF
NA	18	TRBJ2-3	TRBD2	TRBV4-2	TGTGCCAGCAGCCTCCTGCGAGGTAGCGGGGGGGCGGCAGATACGCAGTATTTT	CASSLLRGSGGAADTQYF
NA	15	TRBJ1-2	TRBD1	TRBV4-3	TGCGCCAGCAGCCAAGATTGGACAGGGGGCTTGGGCTACACCTTC	CASSQDWTGGLGYTF
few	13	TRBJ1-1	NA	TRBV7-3	TGTGCCAGCAGTACGGCAGGGGTGACTGAAGCTTTCTTT	CASSTAGVTEAFF
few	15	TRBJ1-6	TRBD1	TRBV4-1	TGCGCCAGCAGCCCCCCTGACAGGGGGTCCTCACCCCTCCACTTT	CASSPPDRGSSPLHF
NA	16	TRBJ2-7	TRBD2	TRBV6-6	TGTGCCAGCAGTCCACGAGGCGGGGGGGCTATATTCGAGCAGTACTTC	CASSPRGGGAIFEQYF
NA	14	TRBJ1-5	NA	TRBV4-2	TGTGCCAGCAGCCAAGGCGAGGTTCGCCAGCCCCAGCATTTT	CASSQGEVRQPQHF
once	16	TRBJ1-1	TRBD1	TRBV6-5	TGTGCCAGCAGTTGGGGAGAAACCTGGGACAGGGCGGGAGCTTTCTTT	CASSWGETWDRAGAFF
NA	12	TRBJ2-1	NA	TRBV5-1	TGCGCCAGCAGTAGGGGGTACAATGAGCAGTTCTTC	CASSRGYNEQFF
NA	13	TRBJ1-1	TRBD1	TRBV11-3	TGTGCCAGCAGCTCGGGACAGGGCACTGAAGCTTTCTTT	CASSSGQGTEAFF
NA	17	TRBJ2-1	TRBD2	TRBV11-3	TGTGCCAGCACCTTGTGGACTAGCGGGGGGGCCTGCGATGAGCAGTTCTTC	CASTLWTSGGACDEQFF
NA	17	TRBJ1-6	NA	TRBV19	TGTGCCAGTAACGAGTACGGATTCAGGAAATATAATTCACCCCTCCACTTT	CASNEYGFRKYNSPLHF
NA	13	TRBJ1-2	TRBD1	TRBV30	TGTGCCTGGGGGACAGGGCATAACTATGGCTACACCTTC	CAWGTGHNYGYTF
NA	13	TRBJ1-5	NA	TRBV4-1	TGCGCCAGCAGCCAAGACAGGGGTCAGCCCCAGCATTTT	CASSQDRGQPQHF
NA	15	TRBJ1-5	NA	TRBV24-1	TGTGCCACCAGTGATTGGCCGTCTTTGATCCAGCCCCAGCATTTT	CATSDWPSLIQPQHF
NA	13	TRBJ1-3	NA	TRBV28	TGTGCCAGCAGTTTAGGCGGGTTAGACACCATATATTTT	CASSLGGLDTIYF
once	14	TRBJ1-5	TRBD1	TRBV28	TGTGCCAGCAAAATCTCAGGGGGCCATCAGCCCCAGCATTTT	CASKISGGHQPQHF
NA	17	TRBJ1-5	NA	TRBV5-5	TGTGCCAGCAGCTTGACTCCAGGGATGATCCCCAATCAGCCCCAGCATTTT	CASSLTPGMIPNQPQHF
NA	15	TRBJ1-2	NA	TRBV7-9	TGTGCCAGTACCCAGATGGGGGGACTGATCTATGGCTACACCTTC	CASTQMGGLIYGYTF
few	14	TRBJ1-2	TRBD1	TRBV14	TGTGCCAGCAACGACGGGACAGGGCTTTATGGCTACACCTTC	CASNDGTGLYGYTF
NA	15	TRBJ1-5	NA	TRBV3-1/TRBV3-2	TGTGCCAGCAGCCAAGGAATGGTTACTCATCAGCCCCAGCATTTT	CASSQGMVTHQPQHF
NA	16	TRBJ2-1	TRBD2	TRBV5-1	TGCGCCAGCAGCTCCCTAGCGGGGGGACCCAGCAATGAGCAGTTCTTC	CASSSLAGGPSNEQFF